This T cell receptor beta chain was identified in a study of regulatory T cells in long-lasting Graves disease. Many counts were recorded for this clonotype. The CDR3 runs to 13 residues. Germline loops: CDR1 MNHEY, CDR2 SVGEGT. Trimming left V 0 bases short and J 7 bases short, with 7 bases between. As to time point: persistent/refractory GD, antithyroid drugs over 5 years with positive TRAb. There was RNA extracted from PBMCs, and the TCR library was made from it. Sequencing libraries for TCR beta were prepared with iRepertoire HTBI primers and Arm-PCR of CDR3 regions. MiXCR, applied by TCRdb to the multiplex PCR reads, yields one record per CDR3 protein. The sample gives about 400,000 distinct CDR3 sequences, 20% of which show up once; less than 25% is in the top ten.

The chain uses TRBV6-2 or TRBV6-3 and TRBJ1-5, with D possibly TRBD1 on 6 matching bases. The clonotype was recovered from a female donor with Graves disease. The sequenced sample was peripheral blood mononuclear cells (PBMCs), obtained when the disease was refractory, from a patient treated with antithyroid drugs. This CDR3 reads CASSYSRGQPQHF. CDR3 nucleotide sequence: TGTGCCAGCAGTTACTCCAGGGGACAGCCCCAGCATTTT.